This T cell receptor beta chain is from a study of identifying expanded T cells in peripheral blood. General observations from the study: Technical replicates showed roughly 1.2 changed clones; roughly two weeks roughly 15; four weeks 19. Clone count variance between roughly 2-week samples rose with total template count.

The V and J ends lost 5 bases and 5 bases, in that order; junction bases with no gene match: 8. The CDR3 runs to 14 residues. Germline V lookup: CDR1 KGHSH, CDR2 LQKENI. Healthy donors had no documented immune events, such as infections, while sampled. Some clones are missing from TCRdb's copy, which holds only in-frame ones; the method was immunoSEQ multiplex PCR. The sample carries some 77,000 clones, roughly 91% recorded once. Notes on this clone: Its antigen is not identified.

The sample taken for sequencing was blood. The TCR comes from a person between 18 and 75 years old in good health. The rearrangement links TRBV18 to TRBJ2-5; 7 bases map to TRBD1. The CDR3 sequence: CASSYPGTAETQYF. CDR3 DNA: TGTGCCAGCTCATACCCCGGGACAGCGGAGACCCAGTACTTC.